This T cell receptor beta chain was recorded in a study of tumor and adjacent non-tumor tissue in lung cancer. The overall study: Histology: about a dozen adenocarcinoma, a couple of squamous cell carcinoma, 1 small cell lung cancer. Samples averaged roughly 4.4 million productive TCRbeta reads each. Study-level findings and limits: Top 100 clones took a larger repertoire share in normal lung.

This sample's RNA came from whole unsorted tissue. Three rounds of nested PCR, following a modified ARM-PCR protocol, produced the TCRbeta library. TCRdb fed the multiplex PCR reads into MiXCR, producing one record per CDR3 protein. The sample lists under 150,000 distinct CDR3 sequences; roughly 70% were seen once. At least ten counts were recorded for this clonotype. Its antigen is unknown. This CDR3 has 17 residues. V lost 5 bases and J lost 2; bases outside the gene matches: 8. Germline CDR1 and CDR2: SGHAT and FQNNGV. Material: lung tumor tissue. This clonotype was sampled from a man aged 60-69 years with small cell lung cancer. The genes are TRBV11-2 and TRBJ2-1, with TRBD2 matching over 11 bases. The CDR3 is CASSLLGTSGTYNEQFF. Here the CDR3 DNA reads TGTGCCAGCAGCCTTTTAGGGACTAGCGGAACCTACAATGAGCAGTTCTTC.